A single T cell receptor beta chain is shown here with its context. Its antigen is as yet unknown. This sample was included in a study of blood T cells in healthy people across ages. Study-wide findings and caveats: Naive and antigen-experienced cells were not separated, limiting conclusive comparison.

CDR3 length equals 13 residues. V was pared by 6 bases and J by 3 bases, with 7 bases of the junction left unmatched. Looked up from germline, CDR1 is DFQATT and CDR2 is SNEGSKA (reference sequence). It was with a sample-barcoded 5' primer and a J-beta primer mix that a second PCR of roughly 7 to 11 cycles was run. The authors tagged each cDNA molecule using a template-switch adaptor with 12 random nucleotides. TCRdb analysed the 5' RACE reads with MiXCR anew, one entry per CDR3 protein. The sample has around 750,000 distinct CDR3 sequences, approximately 53% seen once; the top ten hold about 42%. Per sample, a minimum of 7 million PBMCs were isolated.

Sequences were obtained from blood. The receptor's source is an elderly man in good health. The rearrangement links TRBV20-1 to TRBJ1-1, with TRBD1 matching 7 bases. As DNA, the CDR3 is TGCAGTGCCCGACAGGGTGGCTACACTGAAGCTTTCTTT. Translating gives CSARQGGYTEAFF.